A selection of T cell receptor beta chains follows, all from one sample in a study of post-analysis software for immune sequencing data. TCRdb called the PCR reads again in MiXCR, with one record for every CDR3 protein. This table holds just over 250,000 distinct CDR3 sequences, just over 35% found once. Sequences were obtained from blood. Every receptor here comes from a girl aged 5-17 years with multiple sclerosis. The CDR3 runs from the conserved cysteine through the conserved F or W. A D gene is named only where the DNA matches it firmly. The listing skips clone size in some rows; elsewhere it reads once, few, many or a size class.

D: TRBD2; length: 18; V: TRBV4-1; J: TRBJ2-3; size: NA; DNA: TGCGCCAGCAGCCTAATATCGGGAGGGCGGGAGAGCACAGATACGCAGTATTTT; CDR3: CASSLISGGRESTDTQYF
D: NA; length: 12; V: TRBV6-1; J: TRBJ1-2; size: few; DNA: TGTGCCAGCACCACAGGGATCTATGGCTACACCTTC; CDR3: CASTTGIYGYTF
D: NA; length: 15; V: TRBV5-1; J: TRBJ2-1; size: once; DNA: TGCGCCAGCAGCTTGGATGGGCGGCCGAACAATGAGCAGTTCTTC; CDR3: CASSLDGRPNNEQFF
D: NA; length: 14; V: TRBV4-2; J: TRBJ2-3; size: many; DNA: TGTGCCAGCAGCCAAGATCTGAAGCAAGATACGCAGTATTTT; CDR3: CASSQDLKQDTQYF
D: NA; length: 14; V: TRBV2; J: TRBJ2-7; size: once; DNA: TGTGCCAGCAGTGGCCGGGACTCGACCTACGAGCAGTACTTC; CDR3: CASSGRDSTYEQYF
D: NA; length: 14; V: TRBV28; J: TRBJ2-3; size: NA; DNA: TGTGCCAGCAGTTTAGGGGGGAGCACAGATACGCGGTATTTT; CDR3: CASSLGGSTDTRYF
D: TRBD2; length: 14; V: TRBV6-2/TRBV6-3; J: TRBJ2-5; size: once; DNA: TGTGCCAGCTGGTATAGCGGGAGCCAAGAGACCCAGTACTTC; CDR3: CASWYSGSQETQYF
D: NA; length: 16; V: TRBV6-1; J: TRBJ1-6; size: many; DNA: TGTGCCAGCAGTGTCTCCGCGGGTTCCTATAATTCACCCCTCCACTTT; CDR3: CASSVSAGSYNSPLHF
D: TRBD2; length: 13; V: TRBV6-5; J: TRBJ2-1; size: many; DNA: TGTGCCAGCAGTTACTCGACTAGCTTTGAGCAGTTCTTC; CDR3: CASSYSTSFEQFF
D: NA; length: 14; V: TRBV3-1; J: TRBJ1-2; size: many; DNA: TGTGCCAGCAGCCAAGGAGGGGTAGAGTATGGCTACACCTTC; CDR3: CASSQGGVEYGYTF
D: TRBD1; length: 15; V: TRBV24-1; J: TRBJ1-1; size: many; DNA: TGTGCCACCAGTGATTCTCGACAGGGGGATACTGAAGCTTTCTTT; CDR3: CATSDSRQGDTEAFF
D: TRBD2; length: 16; V: TRBV11-3; J: TRBJ2-1; size: NA; DNA: TGTGCCAGCAGCTTAGATTTCGCCGGGACTAGCGGGGAGCAGTTCTTC; CDR3: CASSLDFAGTSGEQFF
D: NA; length: 14; V: TRBV7-9; J: TRBJ2-2; size: many; DNA: TGTGCCAGCAGAGGGCTAGCGATCACCGGGGAGCTGTTTTTT; CDR3: CASRGLAITGELFF
D: TRBD1; length: 19; V: TRBV18; J: TRBJ2-5; size: many; DNA: TGTGCCAGCTCACCTGACCGGGACAGGGGGCACCGAAGCCAAGAGACCCAGTACTTC; CDR3: CASSPDRDRGHRSQETQYF
D: NA; length: 15; V: TRBV27; J: TRBJ2-5; size: NA; DNA: TGTGCCAGCAGCGAAAGACAGACAGTCCAAGAGACCCAGTACTTC; CDR3: CASSERQTVQETQYF
D: NA; length: 15; V: TRBV6-5; J: TRBJ1-3; size: NA; DNA: TGTGCCAGCAGTTACTTAGGGACATCTGGAAACACCATATATTTT; CDR3: CASSYLGTSGNTIYF
D: NA; length: 13; V: TRBV12-3/TRBV12-4; J: TRBJ2-7; size: many; DNA: TGTGCCAGCAGTTTTAGGGGGGCGGGAGAGCAGTACTTC; CDR3: CASSFRGAGEQYF
D: NA; length: 13; V: TRBV6-5; J: TRBJ1-1; size: few; DNA: TGTGCCAGCAGGAATGATGTGAACACTGAAGCTTTCTTT; CDR3: CASRNDVNTEAFF
D: NA; length: 13; V: TRBV7-2; J: TRBJ2-4; size: NA; DNA: TGTGCCAGCAGCTTCGACCTTGGAGACATTCAGTACTTC; CDR3: CASSFDLGDIQYF
D: TRBD1; length: 14; V: TRBV2; J: TRBJ2-2; size: NA; DNA: TGTGCCAACAACAGGGGCCCGAACACCGGGGAGCTGTTTTTT; CDR3: CANNRGPNTGELFF
D: NA; length: 10; V: TRBV29-1; J: TRBJ2-5; size: NA; DNA: TGCAGCCTTGTCCGGGAGACCCAGTACTTC; CDR3: CSLVRETQYF
D: NA; length: 15; V: TRBV28; J: TRBJ1-1; size: NA; DNA: TGTGCCAGCAGTTTATTCAGTTCCCGGAACACTGAAGCTTTCTTT; CDR3: CASSLFSSRNTEAFF
D: TRBD1; length: 12; V: TRBV10-3; J: TRBJ1-1; size: NA; DNA: TGTGCCATCAGTGGCGCAGGGGGCCAAGCTTTCTTT; CDR3: CAISGAGGQAFF
D: NA; length: 15; V: TRBV20-1; J: TRBJ2-3; size: many; DNA: TGCAGTGCTACCCAGCACCTCGACAGCACAGATACGCAGTATTTT; CDR3: CSATQHLDSTDTQYF
D: TRBD1; length: 15; V: TRBV5-1; J: TRBJ2-6; size: NA; DNA: TGCGCCAGCAGCACGGACAGGTCTGGGGCCAACGTCCTGACTTTC; CDR3: CASSTDRSGANVLTF